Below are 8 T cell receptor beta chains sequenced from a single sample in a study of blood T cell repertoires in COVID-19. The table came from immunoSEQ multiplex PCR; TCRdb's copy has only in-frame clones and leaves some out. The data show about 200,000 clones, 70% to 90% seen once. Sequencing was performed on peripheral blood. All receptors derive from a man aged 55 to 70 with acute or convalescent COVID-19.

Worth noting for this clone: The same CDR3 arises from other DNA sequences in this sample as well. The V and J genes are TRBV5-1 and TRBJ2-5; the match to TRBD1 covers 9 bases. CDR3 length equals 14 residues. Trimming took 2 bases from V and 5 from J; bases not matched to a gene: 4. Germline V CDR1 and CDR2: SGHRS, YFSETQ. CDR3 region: CASSLQGAQETQYF. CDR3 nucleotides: TGCGCCAGCAGCTTACAGGGGGCGCAGGAGACCCAGTACTTC.

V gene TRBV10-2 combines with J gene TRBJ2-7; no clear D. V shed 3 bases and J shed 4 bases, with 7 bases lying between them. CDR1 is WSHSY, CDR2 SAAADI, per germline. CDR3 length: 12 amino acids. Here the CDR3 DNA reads TGCGCCAGCAGTGAAACTGTTTACGAGCAGTACTTC. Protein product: CASSETVYEQYF.

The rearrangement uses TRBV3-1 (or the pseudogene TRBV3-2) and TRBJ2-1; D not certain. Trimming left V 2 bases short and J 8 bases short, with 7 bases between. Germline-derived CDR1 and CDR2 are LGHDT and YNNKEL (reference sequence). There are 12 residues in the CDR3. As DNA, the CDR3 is TGTGCCAGCAGCCAAAGGAGTCATGAGCAGTTCTTC. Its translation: CASSQRSHEQFF.

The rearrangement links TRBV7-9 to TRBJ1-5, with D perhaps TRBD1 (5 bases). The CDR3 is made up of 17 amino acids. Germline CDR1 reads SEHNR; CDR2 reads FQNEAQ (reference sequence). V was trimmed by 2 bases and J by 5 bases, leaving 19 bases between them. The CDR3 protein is CASSLQVTGGADQPQHF. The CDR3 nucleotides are TGTGCCAGCAGCTTACAAGTGACCGGGGGTGCCGATCAGCCCCAGCATTTT.

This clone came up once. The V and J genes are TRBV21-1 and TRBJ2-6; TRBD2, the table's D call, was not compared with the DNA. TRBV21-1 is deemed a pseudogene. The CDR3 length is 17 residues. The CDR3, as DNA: TGTGCCAGCAGCAAACTGGACTCTATCCCTGGGGCCAACGTCCTGACTTTC. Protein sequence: CASSKLDSIPGANVLTF.

The DNA for the CDR3 is TGCGCCAGCAGCCAAGACCCCAGGCTCGCTGAAGCTTTCTTT. It specifies CASSQDPRLAEAFF. This rearrangement joins TRBV4-3 to TRBJ1-1, with D unclear. With 0 bases removed from V and 6 bases from J, the gap between germline ends came to 11 bases. Germline CDR1 is LGHNA and CDR2 is YSLEER. CDR3 length: 14 amino acids.

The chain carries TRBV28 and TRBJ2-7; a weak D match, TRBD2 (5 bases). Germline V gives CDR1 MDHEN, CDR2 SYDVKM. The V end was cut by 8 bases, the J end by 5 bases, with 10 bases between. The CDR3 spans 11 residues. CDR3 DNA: TGTGCCAGCCGGGGTTGGGACGAGCAGTACTTC. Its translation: CASRGWDEQYF.

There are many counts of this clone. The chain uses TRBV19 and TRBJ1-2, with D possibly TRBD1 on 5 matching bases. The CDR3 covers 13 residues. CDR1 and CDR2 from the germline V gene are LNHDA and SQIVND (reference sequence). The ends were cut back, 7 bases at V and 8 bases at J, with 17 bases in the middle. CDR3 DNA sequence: TGTGCCAGTACAAATTTTGGGGGGTACGGCTACACCTTC. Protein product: CASTNFGGYGYTF.